This T cell receptor (beta chain) was profiled in a study of graft-versus-host responses after intestinal transplantation. Study-wide background: Multivisceral, liver-intestinal, or isolated intestinal transplants were performed in recipients. The recipients all started with anti-thymocyte globulin induction and then took tacrolimus and steroids for about 3 years.

For this clone: Antigen unknown.

The study's findings and limits: The authors found GvH clones in recipient marrow, some appearing first in ileum or blood.

The CDR3 has 11 amino acids. Germline assignment: CDR1 MNHEY and CDR2 SVGAGI. Trimming at V came to 6 bases and at J to 9 bases, leaving 4 bases not matched to a gene. Processing was applied to graft tissue in order to liberate intraepithelial and lamina propria lymphocytes. Using immunoSEQ multiplex PCR, the repertoire was profiled, and TCRdb retains in-frame clones only, with some absent. The profile shows almost 15,000 clones, roughly two thirds of them singletons. The material sequenced was ileum tissue, taken around 95 weeks after intestinal transplantation. The source of this sequence is a human patient who received an intestinal transplant, so some T cells may come from the graft donor. The rearrangement links TRBV6-5 to TRBJ1-1; the match to TRBD1 covers 7 bases. The CDR3 DNA reads TGTGCCAGCAGCCGGGACAGTAAAGCTTTCTTT. Translated: CASSRDSKAFF.